Included here is one T cell receptor beta chain sequence, with context. Its antigen is still unknown. These data come from a study of cytomegalovirus exposure and HLA in healthy donors. Sequencing was performed with immunoSEQ multiplex PCR; in TCRdb, only in-frame clones are kept and a portion is missing. The sample comprises fewer than 130,000 clones, 88% of which are singletons, and under 1.5% rests with the top ten. Whole-study results and caveats: The study flagged 150 to 200 TCR beta chains as cytomegalovirus-associated. The finding came from a later analysis; first-cohort TCR clusters tended to co-occur in the 130 or so validation repertoires. CMV antigen specificity was confirmed in vitro for a few CMV-associated chains.

The CDR3 consists of 14 residues. Germline CDR1 is MDHEN and CDR2 is SYDVKM. With V trimmed by 6 bases and J by 5 bases, 5 bases remained unmatched. This rearrangement joins TRBV28 to TRBJ2-1; 9 bases align to TRBD2. This clonotype was obtained from a woman between 25 and 40 years old in good health and CMV-seropositive. The sequenced material came from PBMCs. The CDR3 coding sequence is TGTGCCAGCAGATTAGCGGGAGTAGACAATGAGCAGTTCTTC. Encoded protein: CASRLAGVDNEQFF.